The clone carrying this T cell receptor (beta chain) occurred once. This entry is derived from a study of blood T cell repertoires in COVID-19. Clones were sequenced by immunoSEQ multiplex PCR, and TCRdb holds only the in-frame ones, with some missing. The table shows about 160,000 clones, with 70% to 90% occurring only once. The ends were cut back, 6 bases at V and 4 bases at J, with 12 bases in the middle. Germline values: CDR1 MNHEY, CDR2 SVGAGI. The CDR3 sequence is 13 residues long. V gene TRBV6-5 combines with J gene TRBJ1-1; D perhaps matches TRBD1 (6 bases). The source of this sequence is a woman between 50 and 59 years old who had recovered from COVID-19. The sample comprised PBMCs or T cells enriched from blood (not recorded which). CDR3 sequence reads: CASRREGGTEAFF. The CDR3 DNA sequence: TGTGCCAGCAGGAGGGAGGGGGGCACTGAAGCTTTCTTT.